This T cell receptor beta chain emerged from a study of blood T cell repertoires in COVID-19. TCRdb keeps only in-frame clones here, not all; method: immunoSEQ multiplex PCR. The sample has about 250,000 clones, roughly 86% seen once. CDR1 SGHVS and CDR2 FQNEAQ come from the germline V gene. V dropped 5 bases and J dropped 0; count of bases not matched to a gene: 7. The CDR3 contains 16 residues. The J gene is TRBJ1-5, the V gene TRBV7-8; 7 positions agree with TRBD1. This receptor was obtained from a woman older than 75 with COVID-19, enrolled during active disease. Sequences were obtained from peripheral blood. As DNA, the CDR3 is TGTGCCAGCAGCCCCCGGGACAGAAATAGCAATCAGCCCCAGCATTTT. Protein product: CASSPRDRNSNQPQHF.